This T cell receptor (beta chain) was sequenced during a study of blood T cells in healthy people across ages. Each sample provided at least 5 micrograms of extracted total RNA. Points from the study as a whole: TCR beta diversity per million T cells fell roughly linearly with age. Naive T cell percentage and TCR beta diversity correlated strongly.

With a J-beta primer mix and a sample-barcoded 5' primer, a second PCR ran about 7 to 12 cycles. Every sample gave at least 2.5 million paired-end reads containing CDR3. TCRdb redid the calling of the 5' RACE reads with MiXCR, one entry per CDR3 protein. The sample records around 500,000 distinct CDR3 sequences, less than 60% being singletons. CDR1 is SGHRS, CDR2 YFSETQ, per germline. The CDR3 runs 16 residues. Trimming took off 5 bases at V and 0 bases at J, with 12 bases between the two ends. As to this clonotype: As yet, its antigen is unknown.

The specimen was blood. The clonotype originates from a man at least 80 years old in good health. V and J are TRBV5-1 and TRBJ2-6; no clear D. CDR3: CASSLTSSSGANVLTF. CDR3 sequence (DNA): TGCGCCAGCAGTTTGACTTCCAGCTCTGGGGCCAACGTCCTGACTTTC. Variable domain in full (rest from reference TRBV5-1 and TRBJ2-6): KAGVTQTPRYLIKTRGQQVTLSCSPISGHRSVSWYQQTPGQGLQFLFEYFSETQRNKGNFPGRFSGRQFSNSRSEMNVSTLELGDSALYLCASSLTSSSGANVLTFGAGSRLTVL.